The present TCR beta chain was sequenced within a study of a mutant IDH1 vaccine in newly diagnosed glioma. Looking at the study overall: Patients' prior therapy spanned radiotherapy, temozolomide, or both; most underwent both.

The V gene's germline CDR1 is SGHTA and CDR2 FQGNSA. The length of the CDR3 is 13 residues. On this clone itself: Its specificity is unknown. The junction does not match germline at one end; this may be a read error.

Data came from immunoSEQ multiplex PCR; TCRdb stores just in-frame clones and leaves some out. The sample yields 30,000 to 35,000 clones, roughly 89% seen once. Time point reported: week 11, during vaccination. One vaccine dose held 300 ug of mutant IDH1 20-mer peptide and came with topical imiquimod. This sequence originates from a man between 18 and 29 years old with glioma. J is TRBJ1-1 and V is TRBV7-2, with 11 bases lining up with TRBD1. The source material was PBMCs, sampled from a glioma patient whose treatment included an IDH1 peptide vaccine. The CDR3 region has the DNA TGTGCCAGCAGCTTGGGGACAGGGGGTCCGATGCTCTTT. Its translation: CASSLGTGGPMLF.